The 27 T cell receptor beta chains below come from one sample, sequenced in a study of graft-versus-host responses after intestinal transplantation. Some clones are missing from TCRdb's copy, which holds only in-frame ones; the method was immunoSEQ multiplex PCR. This table holds tens of thousands of clones, around four fifths found once. Material: PBMCs, obtained 27 to 29 days after intestinal transplant. The receptor source for this set is a human patient who received an intestinal transplant, so some T cells may come from the graft donor.

This clone was seen only a few times. The chain joins TRBV9 to TRBJ2-1; 8 nucleotides agree with TRBD2. Losses at the gene ends were 0 bases for V and 8 bases for J; bases not matched to a gene: 7. This CDR3 has 15 residues. Germline V gene lookup returns CDR1 SGDLS and CDR2 YYNGEE. CDR3 in amino acids: CASSVDGRVPDEQFF. The CDR3 DNA sequence: TGTGCCAGCAGCGTAGACGGGAGGGTCCCGGATGAGCAGTTCTTC.

This chain connects TRBV28 to TRBJ1-3; D not certain. The CDR3 extends over 12 amino acids. In germline, CDR1 is MDHEN, CDR2 SYDVKM. V was pared by 2 bases and J by 14 bases, with 13 bases between. The CDR3 region is CASSLIGLPLYF. CDR3 nucleotides: TGTGCCAGCAGTTTAATAGGGTTGCCATTATATTTT. Combining the CDR3 with reference TRBV28 and TRBJ1-3 gives the whole variable domain DVKVTQSSRYLVKRTGEKVFLECVQDMDHENMFWYRQDPGLGLRLIYFSYDVKMKEKGDIPEGYSVSREKKERFSLILESASTNQTSMYLCASSLIGLPLYFGEGSWLTVV.

The V and J genes are TRBV5-5 and TRBJ1-2, with unresolved D. V dropped 1 base and J dropped 0 bases, with 10 bases sitting between them. CDR1 and CDR2 from the germline V gene are SGHKS and YYEKEE (reference sequence). The CDR3 runs 15 residues. The CDR3 loop reads CASSLRERANYGYTF. As DNA, the CDR3 is TGTGCCAGCAGCTTGCGGGAAAGAGCTAACTATGGCTACACCTTC.

The V gene is TRBV6-1, the J gene TRBJ2-3; TRBD2 matches 13 bases. CDR3 length: 14 residues. The J segment lost 5 bases and the V segment lost 6 bases, leaving 2 bases of the junction unmatched. Germline V lookup: CDR1 MNHNS, CDR2 SASEGT. The CDR3 here is CASRLAGGQDTQYF. The CDR3 DNA follows: TGTGCCAGCAGACTAGCGGGGGGGCAAGATACGCAGTATTTT.

The chain couples TRBV13 to TRBJ2-5; the match to TRBD2 covers 10 bases. Germline assignment: CDR1 PRHDT and CDR2 FYEKMQ (reference sequence). Germline trimming cut 6 bases from V and 2 bases from J; bases unmatched to any gene: 3. The CDR3 sequence is 14 residues long. This CDR3 is CASSLAGEQETQYF. CDR3 nucleotide sequence: TGTGCCAGCAGTCTAGCGGGAGAACAAGAGACCCAGTACTTC.

The chain recombines TRBV27 with TRBJ2-6; D call uncertain. The germline gives CDR1 MNHEY, CDR2 SMNVEV (reference sequence). Trimming took 4 bases from V and 1 from J, leaving 8 bases between them. CDR3 size: 15 residues. Here the CDR3 reads CASSSLASGANVLTF. The DNA of the CDR3 is TGTGCCAGCAGTTCGTTGGCATCTGGGGCCAACGTCCTGACTTTC.

The chain employs TRBV12-5 and TRBJ2-3, with 9 nucleotides matching TRBD2. Germline CDR1 is LGHNT and CDR2 is FRNRAP. The CDR3 consists of 18 residues. The V gene end was trimmed by 0 bases and the J gene end by 4 bases; junction bases not matched to a gene: 11. The DNA of the CDR3 is TGTGCTAGTGGTTTGGTACATGGTCTAGCGGGGAGTCCAGATACGCAGTATTTT. This translates into CASGLVHGLAGSPDTQYF. Together with reference TRBV12-5 and TRBJ2-3, the CDR3 gives the full variable domain: DARVTQTPRHKVTEMGQEVTMRCQPILGHNTVFWYRQTMMQGLELLAYFRNRAPLDDSGMPKDRFSAEMPDATLATLKIQPSEPRDSAVYFCASGLVHGLAGSPDTQYFGPGTRLTVL.

V is TRBV9 and J is TRBJ2-7, with D unclear. The V end was cut by 2 bases, the J end by 0 bases, with 9 bases between. Germline CDR1 is SGDLS and CDR2 is YYNGEE. CDR3 size: 14 residues. The CDR3 reads CASSVEQSSYEQYF. CDR3 DNA sequence: TGTGCCAGCAGCGTTGAACAGAGCTCCTACGAGCAGTACTTC.

This clone turned up a few times. V and J are TRBV2 and TRBJ1-4, with a tentative D call TRBD1 (6 bases). Trimming took off 7 bases at V and 7 bases at J, with 13 bases between the two ends. CDR1 SNHLY and CDR2 FYNNEI come from the germline V gene. There are 13 residues in the CDR3. CDR3 coding DNA: TGTGCCAGCAACATACAGGGAAGTGAAAAACTGTTTTTT. This sequence encodes CASNIQGSEKLFF.

The chain joins TRBV6-6 to TRBJ1-5; 8 bases map to TRBD1. Germline V gene sequence: CDR1 MNHNY, CDR2 SVGAGI (reference sequence). Trimming cost V 5 bases and J 2 bases; bases outside gene matches: 5. The CDR3 spans 15 residues. The CDR3 here is CASSQQTGGNQPQHF. For the CDR3, the DNA is TGTGCCAGCAGTCAACAGACAGGGGGCAATCAGCCCCAGCATTTT.

As to this clone: Mismatch with germline at one junction end may stem from a read error. The same CDR3 also results from other DNA sequences found in this sample. V gene TRBV29-1 combines with J gene TRBJ2-7; D might be TRBD1 (6 bases). The CDR3 spans 13 residues. Germline assignment: CDR1 SQVTM and CDR2 ANQGSEA. The CDR3 coding sequence is TGCAGCGTTGAGGCCACAGGGTCCTACGAACAGTACTTC. Translated, it gives CSVEATGSYEQYF.

V is TRBV6-5 and J is TRBJ2-7, with no clear D. The CDR3 length is 11 residues. The ends were cut back, 7 bases at V and 2 bases at J, with 6 bases in the middle. CDR1 MNHEY and CDR2 SVGAGI come from the germline V gene. CDR3 sequence reads: CASTLTYEQYF. For the CDR3, the DNA is TGTGCCAGCACCTTGACCTACGAGCAGTACTTC.

The chain recombines TRBV5-5 with TRBJ2-1; tentative D call: TRBD1 (5 bases). This CDR3 is 14 amino acids long. Per germline, CDR1 SGHKS and CDR2 YYEKEE (reference sequence). V shed 1 base and J shed 5 bases, with 10 bases lying between them. As DNA, the CDR3 is TGTGCCAGCAGCTTGTGGGGCTTAAACAATGAGCAGTTCTTC. Its translation is CASSLWGLNNEQFF.

CDR3 residues: CAWSVWGQGAGGNQPQHF. In DNA form, the CDR3 reads TGTGCCTGGAGTGTGTGGGGACAGGGGGCCGGAGGCAATCAGCCCCAGCATTTT. This chain uses TRBV30 with TRBJ1-5; 12 bases fit TRBD1. V shed 0 bases and J 2 bases; nucleotides not matched to a gene: 8. Germline CDR1 reads GTSNPN; CDR2 reads SVGIG (reference sequence). The CDR3 extends over 18 amino acids. Filled out from reference TRBV30 and TRBJ1-5, the complete variable domain reads SQTIHQWPATLVQPVGSPLSLECTVEGTSNPNLYWYRQAAGRGLQLLFYSVGIGQISSEVPQNLSASRPQDRQFILSSKKLLLSDSGFYLCAWSVWGQGAGGNQPQHFGDGTRLSIL.

This rearrangement joins TRBV6-1 to TRBJ1-4; 8 bases are shared with TRBD1. Germline V gene data show CDR1 as MNHNS and CDR2 as SASEGT. Losses at the gene ends were 5 bases for V and 5 bases for J; bases not matched to a gene: 4. CDR3 size: 14 residues. The CDR3 reads CASSSWTGNEKLFF. The CDR3 nucleotides are TGTGCCAGCAGTTCATGGACAGGGAATGAAAAACTGTTTTTT.

The chain uses TRBV7-3 and TRBJ2-3; 10 nucleotides line up with TRBD2. The V segment lost 5 bases and the J segment 1 base; nucleotides outside the gene matches: 12. Germline CDR1 SGHTA, CDR2 FQGTGA. This CDR3 contains 18 residues. The CDR3 sequence: CASSLRVSSGGRTDTQYF. CDR3 DNA: TGTGCCAGCAGCCTAAGAGTTAGTAGCGGGGGGCGCACAGATACGCAGTATTTT.

The V call is TRBV25-1, the J call TRBJ1-3; D is undetermined. Trimming pared 0 bases from V and 8 bases from J, leaving 8 bases between. The CDR3 has 13 amino acids. The germline gives CDR1 MGHDK, CDR2 SYGVNS. The CDR3: CASSEYFGDTIYF. The CDR3 nucleotides are TGTGCCAGCAGTGAATATTTCGGGGACACCATATATTTT.

This chain uses TRBV7-2 with TRBJ1-2, with D unresolved. The CDR3 sequence is 13 residues long. Trimming removed 3 bases at V and 5 bases at J, with 10 bases between. Germline assignment: CDR1 SGHTA and CDR2 FQGNSA. DNA for the CDR3: TGTGCCAGCAGCTTCGCCCGGCCGTATGGCTACACCTTC. Amino acid sequence: CASSFARPYGYTF.

The chain employs TRBV4-2 and TRBJ2-3; 10 bases map to TRBD2. V gave up 1 base and J gave up 7 bases; unmatched junction bases: 5. The CDR3 extends over 15 amino acids. Germline values: CDR1 LGHNA, CDR2 YNFKEQ. The CDR3 sequence: CASSQGSSGSNTQYF. The CDR3 DNA sequence: TGTGCCAGCAGCCAAGGATCTAGCGGGAGTAATACGCAGTATTTT.

The chain has TRBV9 and TRBJ1-2; tentatively, D is TRBD1 (5 bases). This CDR3 has 16 amino acids. Trimming took off 2 bases at V and 4 bases at J, with 18 bases between the two ends. CDR1 and CDR2 (germline): SGDLS, YYNGEE. CDR3 DNA sequence: TGTGCCAGCAGCGTTACGGGGACTTCCTTGATCTATGGCTACACCTTC. Protein sequence: CASSVTGTSLIYGYTF.

The V call is TRBV4-1, the J call TRBJ1-2, with 8 bases aligning to TRBD1. The CDR3 contains 15 residues. After removal of 4 bases from V and 4 bases from J, the junction contained 8 bases not matched to a gene. The germline CDR1 and CDR2 sequences are MGHRA and YSYEKL. This chain's CDR3 is CASSPGQGIGYGYTF. The CDR3 bases are TGCGCCAGCAGCCCTGGACAGGGAATCGGCTATGGCTACACCTTC.

The CDR3 spells CASSPPRTGTDTQYF. DNA of the CDR3: TGTGCCAGCAGCCCGCCCCGGACGGGCACAGATACGCAGTATTTT. The chain employs TRBV7-4 and TRBJ2-3; D call uncertain. The length of the CDR3 is 15 residues. Germline loops: CDR1 SGHVT, CDR2 SQSDAQ. Trimming took off 5 bases at V and 1 base at J, with 13 bases between the two ends.

This clone was observed a few times. V is TRBV10-3 and J is TRBJ2-5; D gene unclear. The CDR3 has 12 residues. From germline, CDR1 is ENHRY and CDR2 SYGVKD. Trimming took 6 bases from V and 3 from J, leaving 8 bases between them. CDR3 DNA sequence: TGTGCCATCAGCGGACCTAAAGAGACCCAGTACTTC. Its translation is CAISGPKETQYF.

The chain recombines TRBV5-1 with TRBJ2-5; TRBD2 is a possible D gene (5 bases). The CDR3 consists of 14 residues. Germline CDR1 and CDR2: SGHRS and YFSETQ. Between the trimmed V and J ends, which lost 3 bases and 0 bases, there was a span of 9 bases. The CDR3 DNA follows: TGCGCCAGCAGCTCTTGGGAGTACCAAGAGACCCAGTACTTC. Translation gives CASSSWEYQETQYF.

CDR3 amino acids: CATSRERQGERGYTF. Written as DNA, the CDR3 is TGTGCCACCAGCAGAGAGAGACAGGGGGAACGTGGCTACACCTTC. This chain links TRBV15 with TRBJ1-2; 9 positions agree with TRBD1. CDR3 length equals 15 residues. The germline V gene encodes CDR1 LNHNV and CDR2 YYDKDF (reference sequence). V was clipped by 0 bases and J by 7 bases; unmatched bases: 6. Looking up the rest from reference TRBV15 and TRBJ1-2 gives the full variable domain: DAMVIQNPRYQVTQFGKPVTLSCSQTLNHNVMYWYQQKSSQAPKLLFHYYDKDFNNEADTPDNFQSRRPNTSFCFLDIRSPGLGDTAMYLCATSRERQGERGYTFGSGTRLTVV.

On this clone: The same CDR3 also results from other DNA sequences found in this sample. The rearrangement joins TRBV30 to TRBJ2-2; 9 bases map to TRBD2. This CDR3 contains 20 residues. V lost 0 bases, J lost 5 bases, and 19 bases stayed unmatched. Looked up from germline, CDR1 is GTSNPN and CDR2 is SVGIG (reference sequence). In DNA form, the CDR3 reads TGTGCCTGGAGTGTCGCGGGGGGGCTAGCGGGACCTCGAAGGACCGGGGAGCTGTTTTTT. Its translation: CAWSVAGGLAGPRRTGELFF.

The chain links TRBV7-9 to TRBJ2-2; TRBD2 might be the D (5 bases). V was pared by 9 bases and J by 7 bases, with 12 bases between. The CDR3 totals 12 residues. Germline V lookup: CDR1 SEHNR, CDR2 FQNEAQ (reference sequence). CDR3 DNA sequence: TGTGCCAGTAGGGAGAAGGACGGGGAGCTGTTTTTT. It is translated as CASREKDGELFF.